The present TCR beta chain was sequenced within a study of neoadjuvant anti-PD-1 for oral cavity cancer. Study information: Most patients had three to four biweekly doses of 3 mg/kg nivolumab before resection.

Assay used: immunoSEQ multiplex PCR; TCRdb lists only in-frame clones, some missing. The data show approximately 83,000 clones, more than 80% seen once. This CDR3 has 14 amino acids. V was trimmed by 1 base and J by 4 bases, leaving 10 bases between them. Germline CDR1 SGHTS, CDR2 YDEGEE. This chain uses TRBV5-8 with TRBJ2-3; D gene uncertain. The receptor was isolated from a person between 35 and 79 years old with oral cavity squamous cell carcinoma. The sequencing here drew on PBMCs, taken before nivolumab (anti-PD-1) treatment. As DNA, the CDR3 is TGTGCCAGCAGCTTGATCACGACGGCAGATACGCAGTATTTT. It codes for CASSLITTADTQYF.